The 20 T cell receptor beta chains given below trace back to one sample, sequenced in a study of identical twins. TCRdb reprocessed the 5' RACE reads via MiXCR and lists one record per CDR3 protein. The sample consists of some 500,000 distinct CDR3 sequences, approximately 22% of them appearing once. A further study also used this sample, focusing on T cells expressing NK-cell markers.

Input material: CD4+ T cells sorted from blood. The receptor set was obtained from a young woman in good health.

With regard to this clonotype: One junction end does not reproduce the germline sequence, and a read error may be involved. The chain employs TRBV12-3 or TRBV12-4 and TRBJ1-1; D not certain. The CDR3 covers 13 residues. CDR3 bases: TGTGCCAGCAGTTCACTGGGGAACCCTGAAGCTTTCTTT. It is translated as CASSSLGNPEAFF.

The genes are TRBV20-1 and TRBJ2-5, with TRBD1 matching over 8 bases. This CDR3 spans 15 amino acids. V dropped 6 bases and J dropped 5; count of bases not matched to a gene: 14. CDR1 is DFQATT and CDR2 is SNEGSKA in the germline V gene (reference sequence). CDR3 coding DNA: TGCAGTGCCACTACCCCGGACAGGGATATCGAGACCCAGTACTTC. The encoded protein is CSATTPDRDIETQYF.

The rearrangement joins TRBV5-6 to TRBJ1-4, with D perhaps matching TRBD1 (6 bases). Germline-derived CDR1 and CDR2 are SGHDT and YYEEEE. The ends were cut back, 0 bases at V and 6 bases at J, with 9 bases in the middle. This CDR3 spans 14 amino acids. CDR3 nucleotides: TGTGCCAGCAGCTTGGGGACAGTGGATGAAAAACTGTTTTTT. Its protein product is CASSLGTVDEKLFF.

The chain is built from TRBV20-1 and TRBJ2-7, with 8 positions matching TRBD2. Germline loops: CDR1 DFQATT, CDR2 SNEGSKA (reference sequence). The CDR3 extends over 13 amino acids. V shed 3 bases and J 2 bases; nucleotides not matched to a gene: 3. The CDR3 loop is CSARVAGTYEQYF. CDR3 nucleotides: TGCAGTGCTAGGGTAGCGGGGACCTACGAGCAGTACTTC.

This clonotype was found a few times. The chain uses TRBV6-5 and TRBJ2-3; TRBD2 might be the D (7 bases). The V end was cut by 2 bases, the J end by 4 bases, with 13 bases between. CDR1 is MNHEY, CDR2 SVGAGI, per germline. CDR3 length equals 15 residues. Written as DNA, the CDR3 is TGTGCCAGCAGTTACCTACAAGGGGGGGCAGATACGCAGTATTTT. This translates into CASSYLQGGADTQYF.

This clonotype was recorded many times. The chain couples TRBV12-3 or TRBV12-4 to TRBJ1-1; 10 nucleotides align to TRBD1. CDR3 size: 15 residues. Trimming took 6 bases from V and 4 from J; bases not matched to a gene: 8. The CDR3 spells CASRNRDRGGTEAFF. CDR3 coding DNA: TGTGCCAGCAGAAACCGGGACAGGGGTGGCACTGAAGCTTTCTTT.

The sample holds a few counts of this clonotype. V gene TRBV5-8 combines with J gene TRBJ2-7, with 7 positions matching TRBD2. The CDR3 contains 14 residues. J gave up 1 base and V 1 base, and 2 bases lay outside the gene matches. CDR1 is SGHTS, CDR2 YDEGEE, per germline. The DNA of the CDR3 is TGTGCCAGCAGCTTGCGGCGGGAGTCCTACGAGCAGTACTTC. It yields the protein CASSLRRESYEQYF.

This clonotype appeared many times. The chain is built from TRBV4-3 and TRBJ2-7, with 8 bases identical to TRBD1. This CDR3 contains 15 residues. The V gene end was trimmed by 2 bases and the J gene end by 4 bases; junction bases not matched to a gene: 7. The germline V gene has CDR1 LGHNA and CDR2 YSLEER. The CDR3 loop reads CASSQLTGVEYEQYF. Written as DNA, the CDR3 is TGCGCCAGCAGCCAACTGACAGGGGTGGAATACGAGCAGTACTTC.

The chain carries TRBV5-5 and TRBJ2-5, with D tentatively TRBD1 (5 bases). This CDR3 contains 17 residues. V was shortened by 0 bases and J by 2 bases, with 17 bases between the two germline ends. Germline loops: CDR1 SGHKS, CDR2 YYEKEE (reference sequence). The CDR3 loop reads CASSLGLLWGIQETQYF. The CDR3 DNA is TGTGCCAGCAGCTTGGGGCTACTGTGGGGCATACAAGAGACCCAGTACTTC.

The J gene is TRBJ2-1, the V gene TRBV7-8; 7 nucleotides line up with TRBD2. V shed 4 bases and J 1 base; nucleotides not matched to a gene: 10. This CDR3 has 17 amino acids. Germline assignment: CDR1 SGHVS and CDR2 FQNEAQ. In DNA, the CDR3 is TGTGCCAGCAGCTCACCGCCTGGCGGGGGTTCCTACAATGAGCAGTTCTTC. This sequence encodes CASSSPPGGGSYNEQFF.

The CDR3 protein is CASSAGTFAGYTF. DNA of the CDR3: TGTGCCAGCAGCGCCGGGACGTTCGCTGGCTACACCTTC. The rearrangement uses TRBV9 and TRBJ1-2; a weak D match, TRBD1 (5 bases). Looked up from germline, CDR1 is SGDLS and CDR2 is YYNGEE. The V gene lost 3 bases and the J gene lost 7 bases, with 13 bases spanning the gap. The CDR3 has 13 residues. Looking up the rest from reference TRBV9 and TRBJ1-2 gives the full variable domain: DSGVTQTPKHLITATGQRVTLRCSPRSGDLSVYWYQQSLDQGLQFLIQYYNGEERAKGNILERFSAQQFPDLHSELNLSSLELGDSALYFCASSAGTFAGYTFGSGTRLTVV.

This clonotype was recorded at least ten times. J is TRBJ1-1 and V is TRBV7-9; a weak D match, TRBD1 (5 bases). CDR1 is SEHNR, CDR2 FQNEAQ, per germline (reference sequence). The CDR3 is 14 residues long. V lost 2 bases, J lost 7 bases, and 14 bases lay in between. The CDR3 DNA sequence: TGTGCCAGCAGCTTAACAGGAGGCGATGATGAAGCTTTCTTT. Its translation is CASSLTGGDDEAFF.

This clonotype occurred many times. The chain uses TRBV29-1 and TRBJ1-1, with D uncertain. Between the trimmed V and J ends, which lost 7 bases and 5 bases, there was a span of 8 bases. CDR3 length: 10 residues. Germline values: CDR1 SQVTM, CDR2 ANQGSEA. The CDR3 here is CSALITEAFF. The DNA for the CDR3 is TGCAGCGCCTTAATTACTGAAGCTTTCTTT.

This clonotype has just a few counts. The CDR3 DNA is TGTGCCAGCAAGCCAGGGACTAGTATCTACAATGAGCAGTTCTTC. Translation gives CASKPGTSIYNEQFF. V is TRBV6-1 and J is TRBJ2-1; 8 nucleotides agree with TRBD2. The CDR3 is 15 residues long. The V segment lost 7 bases and the J segment 3 bases; nucleotides outside the gene matches: 8. Germline loops: CDR1 MNHNS, CDR2 SASEGT.

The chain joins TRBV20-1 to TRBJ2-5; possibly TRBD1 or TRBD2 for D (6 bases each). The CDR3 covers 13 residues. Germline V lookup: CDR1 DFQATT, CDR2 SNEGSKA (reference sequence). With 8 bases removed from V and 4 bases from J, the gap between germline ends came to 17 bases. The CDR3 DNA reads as TGCAGTTGGGGGGCGGGCCTTATAGAGACCCAGTACTTC. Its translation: CSWGAGLIETQYF.

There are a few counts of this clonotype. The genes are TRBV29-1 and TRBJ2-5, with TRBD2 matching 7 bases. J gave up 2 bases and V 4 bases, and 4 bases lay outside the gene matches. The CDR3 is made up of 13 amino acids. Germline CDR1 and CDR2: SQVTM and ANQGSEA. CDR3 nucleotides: TGCAGCGTTGCACGCGGGAGTCAAGAGACCCAGTACTTC. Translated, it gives CSVARGSQETQYF.

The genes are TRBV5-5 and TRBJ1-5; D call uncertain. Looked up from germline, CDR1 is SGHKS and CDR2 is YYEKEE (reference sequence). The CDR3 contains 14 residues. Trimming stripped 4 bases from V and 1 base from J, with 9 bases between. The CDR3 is CASSDPGSNQPQHF. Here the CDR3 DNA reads TGTGCCAGCAGCGACCCTGGCAGCAATCAGCCCCAGCATTTT.

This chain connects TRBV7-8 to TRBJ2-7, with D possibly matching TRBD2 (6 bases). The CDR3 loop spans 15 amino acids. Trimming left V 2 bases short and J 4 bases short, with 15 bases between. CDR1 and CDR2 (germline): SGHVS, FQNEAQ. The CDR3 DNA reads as TGTGCCAGCAGCTTAAAACGGCTCGCGGGATACGAGCAGTACTTC. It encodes CASSLKRLAGYEQYF.

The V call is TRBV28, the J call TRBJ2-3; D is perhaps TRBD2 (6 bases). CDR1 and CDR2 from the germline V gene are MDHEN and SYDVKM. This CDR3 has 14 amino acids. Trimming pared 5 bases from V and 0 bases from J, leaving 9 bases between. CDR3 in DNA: TGTGCCAGCAGTACGGGGGAGAGCACAGATACGCAGTATTTT. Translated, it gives CASSTGESTDTQYF.

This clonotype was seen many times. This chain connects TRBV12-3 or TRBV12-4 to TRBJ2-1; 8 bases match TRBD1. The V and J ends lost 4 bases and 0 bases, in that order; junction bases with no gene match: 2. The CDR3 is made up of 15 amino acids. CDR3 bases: TGTGCCAGCAGTTCAACAGGGGGCTCCTACAATGAGCAGTTCTTC. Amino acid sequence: CASSSTGGSYNEQFF.